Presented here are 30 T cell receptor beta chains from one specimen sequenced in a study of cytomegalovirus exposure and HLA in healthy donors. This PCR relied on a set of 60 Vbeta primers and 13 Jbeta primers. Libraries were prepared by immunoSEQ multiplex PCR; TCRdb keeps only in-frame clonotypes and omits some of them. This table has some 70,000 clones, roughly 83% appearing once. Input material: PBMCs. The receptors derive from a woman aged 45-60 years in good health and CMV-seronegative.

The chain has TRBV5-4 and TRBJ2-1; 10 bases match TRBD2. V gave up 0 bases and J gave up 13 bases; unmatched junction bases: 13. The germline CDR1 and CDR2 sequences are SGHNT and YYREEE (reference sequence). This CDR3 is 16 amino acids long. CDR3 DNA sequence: TGTGCCAGCAGCTTGGTTAGTTCAGCGGGGGGGCCCGATCAGTTCTTC. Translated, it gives CASSLVSSAGGPDQFF.

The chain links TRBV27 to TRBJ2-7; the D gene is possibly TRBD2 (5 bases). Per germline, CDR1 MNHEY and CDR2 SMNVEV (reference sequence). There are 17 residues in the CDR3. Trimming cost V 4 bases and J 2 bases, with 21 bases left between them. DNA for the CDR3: TGTGCCAGCAGTTCCCCCTTGATGTCCGGGATCGCCTACGAGCAGTACTTC. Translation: CASSSPLMSGIAYEQYF.

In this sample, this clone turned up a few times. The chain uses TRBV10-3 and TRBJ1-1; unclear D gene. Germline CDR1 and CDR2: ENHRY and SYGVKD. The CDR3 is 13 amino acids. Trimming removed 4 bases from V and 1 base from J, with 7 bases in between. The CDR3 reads CAISGSKNTEAFF. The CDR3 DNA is TGTGCCATCAGTGGGAGCAAGAACACTGAAGCTTTCTTT.

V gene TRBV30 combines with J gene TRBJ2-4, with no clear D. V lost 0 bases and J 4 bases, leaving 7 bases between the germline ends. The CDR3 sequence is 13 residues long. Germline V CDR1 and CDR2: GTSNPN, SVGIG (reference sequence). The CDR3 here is CAWSVLGKNIQYF. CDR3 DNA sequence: TGTGCCTGGAGTGTACTCGGTAAAAACATTCAGTACTTC. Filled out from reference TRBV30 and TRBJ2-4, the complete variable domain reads SQTIHQWPATLVQPVGSPLSLECTVEGTSNPNLYWYRQAAGRGLQLLFYSVGIGQISSEVPQNLSASRPQDRQFILSSKKLLLSDSGFYLCAWSVLGKNIQYFGAGTRLSVL.

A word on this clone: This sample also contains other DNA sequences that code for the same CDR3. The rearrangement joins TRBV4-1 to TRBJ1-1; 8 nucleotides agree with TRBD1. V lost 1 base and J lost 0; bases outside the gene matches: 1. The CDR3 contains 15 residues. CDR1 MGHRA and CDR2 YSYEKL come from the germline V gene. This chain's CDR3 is CASSQVTGVNTEAFF. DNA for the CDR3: TGCGCCAGCAGCCAAGTGACAGGGGTGAACACTGAAGCTTTCTTT.

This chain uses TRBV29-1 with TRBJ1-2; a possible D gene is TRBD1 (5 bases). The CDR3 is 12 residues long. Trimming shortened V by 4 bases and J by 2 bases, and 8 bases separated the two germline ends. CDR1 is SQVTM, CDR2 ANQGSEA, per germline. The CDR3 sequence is CSVGRGNYGYTF. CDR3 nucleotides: TGCAGCGTTGGTCGGGGGAACTATGGCTACACCTTC.

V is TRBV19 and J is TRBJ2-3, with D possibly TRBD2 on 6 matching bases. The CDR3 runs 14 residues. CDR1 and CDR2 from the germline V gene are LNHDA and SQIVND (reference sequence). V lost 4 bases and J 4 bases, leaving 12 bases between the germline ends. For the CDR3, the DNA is TGTGCCAGTAGTACAGTCGGGGGTGCAGATACGCAGTATTTT. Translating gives CASSTVGGADTQYF. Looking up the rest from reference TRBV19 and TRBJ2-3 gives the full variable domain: DGGITQSPKYLFRKEGQNVTLSCEQNLNHDAMYWYRQDPGQGLRLIYYSQIVNDFQKGDIAEGYSVSREKKESFPLTVTSAQKNPTAFYLCASSTVGGADTQYFGPGTRLTVL.

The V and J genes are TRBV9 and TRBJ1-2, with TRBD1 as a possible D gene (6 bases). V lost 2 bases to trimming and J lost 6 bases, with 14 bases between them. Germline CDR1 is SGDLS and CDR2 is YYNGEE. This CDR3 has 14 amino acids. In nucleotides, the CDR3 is TGTGCCAGCAGCGTCACCGGGACAAACCATGGCTACACCTTC. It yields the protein CASSVTGTNHGYTF.

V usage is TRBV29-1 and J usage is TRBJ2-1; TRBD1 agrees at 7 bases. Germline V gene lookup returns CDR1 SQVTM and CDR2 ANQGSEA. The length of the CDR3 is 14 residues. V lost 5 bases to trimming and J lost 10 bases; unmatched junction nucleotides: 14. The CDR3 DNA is TGCAGCGTTAAGACAGGGACCCTTTCGGGGGAGCAGTTCTTC. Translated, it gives CSVKTGTLSGEQFF.

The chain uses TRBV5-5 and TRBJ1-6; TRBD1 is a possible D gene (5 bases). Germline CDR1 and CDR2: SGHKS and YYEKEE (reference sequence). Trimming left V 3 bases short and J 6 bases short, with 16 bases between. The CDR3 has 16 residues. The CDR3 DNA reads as TGTGCCAGCAGCTCCTTCTGGGGCGGAACTAATTCACCCCTCCACTTT. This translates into CASSSFWGGTNSPLHF.

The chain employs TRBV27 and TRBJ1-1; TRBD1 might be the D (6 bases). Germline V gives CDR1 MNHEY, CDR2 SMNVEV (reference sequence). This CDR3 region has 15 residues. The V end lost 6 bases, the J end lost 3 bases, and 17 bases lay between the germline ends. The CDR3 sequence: CASSAGGVGYTEAFF. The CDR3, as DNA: TGTGCCAGCAGCGCTGGGGGCGTAGGGTACACTGAAGCTTTCTTT.

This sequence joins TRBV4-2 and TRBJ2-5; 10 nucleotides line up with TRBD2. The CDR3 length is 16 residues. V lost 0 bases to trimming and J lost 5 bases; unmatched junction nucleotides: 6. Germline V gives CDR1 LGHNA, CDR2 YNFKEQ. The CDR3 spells CASSQEERGGLETQYF. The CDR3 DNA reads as TGTGCCAGCAGCCAAGAGGAGCGGGGGGGCCTGGAGACCCAGTACTTC.

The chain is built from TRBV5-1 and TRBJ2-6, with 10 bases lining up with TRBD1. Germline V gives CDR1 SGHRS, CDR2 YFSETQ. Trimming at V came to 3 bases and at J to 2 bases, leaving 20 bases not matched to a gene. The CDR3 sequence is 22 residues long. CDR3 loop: CASSYPDRQGATIGAGANVLTF. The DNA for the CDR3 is TGCGCCAGCAGCTACCCCGACCGACAGGGGGCAACGATAGGGGCTGGGGCCAACGTCCTGACTTTC. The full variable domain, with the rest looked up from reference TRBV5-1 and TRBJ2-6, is KAGVTQTPRYLIKTRGQQVTLSCSPISGHRSVSWYQQTPGQGLQFLFEYFSETQRNKGNFPGRFSGRQFSNSRSEMNVSTLELGDSALYLCASSYPDRQGATIGAGANVLTFGAGSRLTVL.

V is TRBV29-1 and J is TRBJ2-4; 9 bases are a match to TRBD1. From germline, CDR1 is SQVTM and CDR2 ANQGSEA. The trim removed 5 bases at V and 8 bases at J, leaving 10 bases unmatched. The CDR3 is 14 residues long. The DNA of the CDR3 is TGCAGCGTTTTCGACAGGGGGAGAGTGGACATTCAGTACTTC. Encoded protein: CSVFDRGRVDIQYF.

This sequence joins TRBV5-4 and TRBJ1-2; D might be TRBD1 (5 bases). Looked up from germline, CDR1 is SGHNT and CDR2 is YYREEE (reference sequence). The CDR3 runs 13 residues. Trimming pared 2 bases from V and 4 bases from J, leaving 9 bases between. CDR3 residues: CASSLIGGYGYTF. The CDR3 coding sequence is TGTGCCAGCAGCTTAATCGGGGGCTATGGCTACACCTTC.

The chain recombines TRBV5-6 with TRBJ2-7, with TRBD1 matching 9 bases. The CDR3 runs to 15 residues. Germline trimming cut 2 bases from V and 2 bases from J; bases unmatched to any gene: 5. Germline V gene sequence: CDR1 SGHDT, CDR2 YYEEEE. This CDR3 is CASSFRQGGAYEQYF. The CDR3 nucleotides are TGTGCCAGCAGCTTTCGACAGGGGGGGGCCTACGAGCAGTACTTC. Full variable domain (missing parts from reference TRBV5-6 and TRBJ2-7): DAGVTQSPTHLIKTRGQQVTLRCSPKSGHDTVSWYQQALGQGPQFIFQYYEEEERQRGNFPDRFSGHQFPNYSSELNVNALLLGDSALYLCASSFRQGGAYEQYFGPGTRLTVT.

The CDR3 nucleotides read TGTGCCAGCAGCTTCACCGGGACAGGGGTTACTGAAGCTTTCTTT. Translation gives CASSFTGTGVTEAFF. The chain is built from TRBV27 and TRBJ1-1, with 10 bases lining up with TRBD1. This CDR3 region has 15 residues. The V gene's germline CDR1 is MNHEY and CDR2 SMNVEV (reference sequence). V gave up 6 bases and J gave up 5 bases; unmatched junction bases: 9.

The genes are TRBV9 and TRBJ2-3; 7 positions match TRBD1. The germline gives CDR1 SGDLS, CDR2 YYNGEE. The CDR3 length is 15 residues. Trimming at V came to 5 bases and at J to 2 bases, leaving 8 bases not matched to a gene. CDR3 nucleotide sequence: TGTGCCAGCAGTGCCGGGACAGCGAACACAGATACGCAGTATTTT. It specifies CASSAGTANTDTQYF.

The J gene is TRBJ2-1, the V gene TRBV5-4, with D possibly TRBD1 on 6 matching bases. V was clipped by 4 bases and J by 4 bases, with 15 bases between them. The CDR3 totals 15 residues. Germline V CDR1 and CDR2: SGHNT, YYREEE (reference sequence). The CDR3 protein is CASSPLGAEYNEQFF. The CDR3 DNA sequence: TGTGCCAGCAGCCCACTGGGGGCGGAATACAATGAGCAGTTCTTC.

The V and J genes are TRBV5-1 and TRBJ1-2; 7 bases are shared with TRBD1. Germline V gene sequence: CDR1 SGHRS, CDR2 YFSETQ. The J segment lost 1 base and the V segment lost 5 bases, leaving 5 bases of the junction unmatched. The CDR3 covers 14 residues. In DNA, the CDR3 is TGCGCCAGCAGGGGACAGAGGAGTAACTATGGCTACACCTTC. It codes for CASRGQRSNYGYTF.

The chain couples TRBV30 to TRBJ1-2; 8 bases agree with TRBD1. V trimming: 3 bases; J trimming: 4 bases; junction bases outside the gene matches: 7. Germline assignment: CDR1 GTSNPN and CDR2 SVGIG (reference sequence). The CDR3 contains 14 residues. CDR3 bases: TGTGCCTGGAGGGGGACAGGACCACCCTATGGCTACACCTTC. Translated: CAWRGTGPPYGYTF.

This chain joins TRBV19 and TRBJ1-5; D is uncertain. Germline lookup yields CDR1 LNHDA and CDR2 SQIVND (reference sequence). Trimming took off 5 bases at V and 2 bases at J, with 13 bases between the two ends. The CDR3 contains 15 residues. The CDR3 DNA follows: TGTGCCAGTAGTTTTGAGGGTTCACGCAATCAGCCCCAGCATTTT. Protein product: CASSFEGSRNQPQHF.

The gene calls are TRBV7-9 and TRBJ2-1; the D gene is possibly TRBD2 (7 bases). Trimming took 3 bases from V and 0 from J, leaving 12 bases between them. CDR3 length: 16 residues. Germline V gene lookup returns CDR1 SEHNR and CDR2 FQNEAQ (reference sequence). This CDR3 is CASSLIRGGSYNEQFF. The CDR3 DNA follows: TGTGCCAGCAGCTTGATTAGGGGGGGCTCCTACAATGAGCAGTTCTTC. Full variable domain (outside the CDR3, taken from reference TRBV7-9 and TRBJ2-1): DTGVSQNPRHKITKRGQNVTFRCDPISEHNRLYWYRQTLGQGPEFLTYFQNEAQLEKSRLLSDRFSAERPKGSFSTLEIQRTEQGDSAMYLCASSLIRGGSYNEQFFGPGTRLTVL.

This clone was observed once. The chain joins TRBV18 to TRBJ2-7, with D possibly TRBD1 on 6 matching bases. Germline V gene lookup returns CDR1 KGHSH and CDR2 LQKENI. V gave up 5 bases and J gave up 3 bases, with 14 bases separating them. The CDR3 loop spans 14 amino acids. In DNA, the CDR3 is TGTGCCAGCTCATCGGGACAAGGTGGCTACGAGCAGTACGTC. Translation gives CASSSGQGGYEQYV.

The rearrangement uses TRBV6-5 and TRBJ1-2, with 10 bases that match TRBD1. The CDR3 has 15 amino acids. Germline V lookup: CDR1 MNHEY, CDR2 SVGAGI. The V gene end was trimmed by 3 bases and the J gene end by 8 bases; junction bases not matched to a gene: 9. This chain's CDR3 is CASSYRDRGSWGYTF. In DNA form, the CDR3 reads TGTGCCAGCAGTTATAGGGACAGGGGTTCATGGGGCTACACCTTC.

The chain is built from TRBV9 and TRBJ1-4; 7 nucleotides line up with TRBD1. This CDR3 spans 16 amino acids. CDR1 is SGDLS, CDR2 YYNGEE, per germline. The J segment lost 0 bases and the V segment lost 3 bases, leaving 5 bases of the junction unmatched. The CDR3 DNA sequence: TGTGCCAGCAGCGGTGACAGGGAAGCAACTAATGAAAAACTGTTTTTT. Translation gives CASSGDREATNEKLFF. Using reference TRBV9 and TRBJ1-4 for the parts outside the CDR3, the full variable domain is DSGVTQTPKHLITATGQRVTLRCSPRSGDLSVYWYQQSLDQGLQFLIQYYNGEERAKGNILERFSAQQFPDLHSELNLSSLELGDSALYFCASSGDREATNEKLFFGSGTQLSVL.

CDR3 nucleotide sequence: TGTGCCAGCAGCGTGGACAGGGGAGGGCACTATGGCTACACCTTC. Protein product: CASSVDRGGHYGYTF. The rearrangement joins TRBV2 to TRBJ1-2; the match to TRBD1 covers 9 bases. J was trimmed by 3 bases and V by 6 bases; bases with no gene match: 8. CDR3 size: 15 residues. Germline CDR1 and CDR2: SNHLY and FYNNEI.

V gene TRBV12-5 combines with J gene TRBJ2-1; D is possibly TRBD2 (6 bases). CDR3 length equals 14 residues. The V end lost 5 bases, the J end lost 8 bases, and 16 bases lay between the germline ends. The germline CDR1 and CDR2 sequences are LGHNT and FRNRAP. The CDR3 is CASGPGHGGDEQFF. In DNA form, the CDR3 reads TGTGCTAGTGGTCCTGGACACGGCGGGGATGAGCAGTTCTTC. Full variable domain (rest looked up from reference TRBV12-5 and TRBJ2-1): DARVTQTPRHKVTEMGQEVTMRCQPILGHNTVFWYRQTMMQGLELLAYFRNRAPLDDSGMPKDRFSAEMPDATLATLKIQPSEPRDSAVYFCASGPGHGGDEQFFGPGTRLTVL.

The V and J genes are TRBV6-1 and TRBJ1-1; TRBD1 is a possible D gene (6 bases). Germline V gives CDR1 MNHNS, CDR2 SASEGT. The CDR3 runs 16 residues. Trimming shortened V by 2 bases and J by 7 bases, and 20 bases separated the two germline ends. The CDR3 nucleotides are TGTGCCAGCAGTGAACAACCTCCAGGGGTTGTGGGTGAAGCTTTCTTT. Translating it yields CASSEQPPGVVGEAFF.

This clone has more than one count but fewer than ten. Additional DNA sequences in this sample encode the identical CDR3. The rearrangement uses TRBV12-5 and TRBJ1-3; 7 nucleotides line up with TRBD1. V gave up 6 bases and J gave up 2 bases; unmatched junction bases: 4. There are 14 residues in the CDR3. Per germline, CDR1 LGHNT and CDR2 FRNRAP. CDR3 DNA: TGTGCTAGTGGCTCTGGGACAGCTGGAAACACCATATATTTT. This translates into CASGSGTAGNTIYF.